The T cell receptor beta chain described here comes from a study of cytotoxic CD8 clonotypes in ibrutinib-treated CLL. On the study more broadly: Outcomes included around 24 partial and 2 complete responses; after median around 5.5 years, roughly 14 stayed remitted and about twelve progressed. Productive templates averaged 255,043 per sample, and productive rearrangements 90,000 to 100,000.

This clone was counted a single time. Generated by immunoSEQ multiplex PCR, the TCRdb table keeps only in-frame clones and is missing some. This table has 35,000 or so clones, about two thirds appearing once. From germline, CDR1 is LNHNV and CDR2 YYDKDF (reference sequence). The CDR3 is 13 residues long. The trim removed 1 base at V and 10 bases at J, leaving 3 bases unmatched. This TCR was recovered from a human donor with chronic lymphocytic leukemia. The chain is built from TRBV15 and TRBJ1-5; TRBD1 agrees at 8 bases. The source was PBMCs, collected at disease progression, from a patient treated with ibrutinib. The CDR3 coding sequence is TGTGCCACCAGCAGAGGGGACAGGTCTCCCCAGCATTTT. It yields the protein CATSRGDRSPQHF.